Listed below are T cell receptor beta chains from one sample, sequenced in a study of long-term antiretroviral therapy in people with HIV. Here immunoSEQ multiplex PCR was the method, and the copy in TCRdb shows in-frame clones only, minus some. The sample contains about 43,000 clones, approximately 86% of which appear only once. Sequencing was performed on unsorted PBMCs, taken 0.1 years before starting antiretroviral therapy. Receptors originate from a woman in her fifties or sixties with HIV. The CDR3 runs from the conserved cysteine through the conserved F or W. D genes are given only for firm matches. Part of the rows lack a size; the others show once, few, many or a class for expanded clones.

V	size	D	J	CDR3	DNA
TRBV6-6	NA	TRBD1	TRBJ1-2	CASSYVRQGDYGYTF	TGTGCCAGCAGTTACGTCCGACAGGGGGACTATGGCTACACCTTC
TRBV11-1	NA	NA	TRBJ2-2	CASSLGGDRATGELFF	TGTGCCAGCAGCTTAGGGGGGGATCGAGCGACCGGGGAGCTGTTTTTT
TRBV10-3	once	NA	TRBJ2-5	CAISESTGRETQYF	TGTGCCATCAGTGAATCCACAGGGAGAGAGACCCAGTACTTC
TRBV6-1	NA	TRBD1	TRBJ1-5	CASSENRGGGDNQPQHF	TGTGCCAGCAGCGAAAACAGGGGCGGGGGGGACAATCAGCCCCAGCATTTT
TRBV7-8	NA	TRBD1	TRBJ1-3	CASSTSTGSGNTIYF	TGTGCCAGCAGCACATCGACAGGGTCTGGAAACACCATATATTTT
TRBV27	NA	NA	TRBJ2-2	CASSLKVAGIVPGELFF	TGTGCCAGCAGTTTAAAGGTAGCAGGGATAGTGCCCGGGGAGCTGTTTTTT
TRBV2	NA	NA	TRBJ2-7	CASSEVLYEQYF	TGTGCCAGCAGTGAAGTACTCTACGAGCAGTACTTC
TRBV27	NA	NA	TRBJ2-5	CASRPGQPGGETQYF	TGTGCCAGCAGACCGGGACAGCCTGGAGGGGAGACCCAGTACTTC
TRBV27	NA	NA	TRBJ1-1	CASSRIDATEAFF	TGTGCCAGCAGTCGTATCGATGCGACTGAAGCTTTCTTT
TRBV5-4	NA	TRBD2	TRBJ2-3	CASSHREGDTQYF	TGTGCCAGCAGCCACCGGGAGGGAGATACGCAGTATTTT
TRBV6-6	NA	NA	TRBJ1-2	CASSSLIAGHGYTF	TGTGCCAGCAGTTCGTTAATTGCAGGGCATGGCTACACCTTC
TRBV30	NA	NA	TRBJ1-3	CAWRRGASGNTIYF	TGTGCCTGGAGAAGGGGGGCCTCTGGAAACACCATATATTTT
TRBV11-2	once	NA	TRBJ1-2	CASSLDQGF	TGTGCCAGCAGCTTAGATCAGGGGTTC
TRBV4-3	NA	NA	TRBJ2-2	CASSQDDAGPGELFF	TGCGCCAGCAGCCAAGACGATGCGGGGCCCGGGGAGCTGTTTTTT
TRBV6-6	NA	NA	TRBJ2-7	CASSHRVTYEQYF	TGTGCCAGCAGCCACAGGGTAACCTACGAGCAGTACTTC
TRBV7-2	NA	NA	TRBJ2-7	CASTQRDFYEQYF	TGTGCCAGCACCCAAAGGGATTTCTACGAGCAGTACTTC
TRBV5-1	NA	NA	TRBJ2-5	CASSLVSGWETQYF	TGCGCCAGCAGCTTGGTTTCGGGTTGGGAGACCCAGTACTTC
TRBV30	NA	NA	TRBJ1-3	CAWRVKAYSGNTIYF	TGTGCCTGGAGGGTCAAGGCTTACTCTGGAAACACCATATATTTT
TRBV7-6	NA	NA	TRBJ1-1	CASSLRGPNTEAFF	TGTGCCAGCAGCTTACGAGGCCCGAACACTGAAGCTTTCTTT
TRBV7-2	once	NA	TRBJ2-7	CASSLGLNEQYF	TGTGCCAGCAGCCTGGGACTCAACGAGCAGTACTTC
TRBV6-6	NA	TRBD2	TRBJ2-1	CASTKLAGVWFF	TGTGCCAGCACCAAACTAGCGGGGGTTTGGTTCTTC
TRBV5-1	NA	TRBD2	TRBJ2-1	CASSPGTSGGNEQFF	TGCGCCAGCAGCCCGGGGACTAGCGGGGGGAATGAGCAGTTCTTC
TRBV2	NA	NA	TRBJ1-1	CASSYQYTEAFF	TGTGCCAGCAGTTATCAGTACACTGAAGCTTTCTTT
TRBV6-6	few	NA	TRBJ1-4	CASSYSGEKLFF	TGTGCCAGCAGTTACTCCGGCGAAAAACTGTTTTTT
TRBV28	NA	NA	TRBJ2-7	CASSFERDGREQYF	TGTGCCAGCAGTTTTGAGAGGGACGGGCGCGAGCAGTACTTC
TRBV10-3	NA	TRBD2	TRBJ2-7	CAIRDPSGSYEQYF	TGTGCCATCAGGGATCCTAGCGGATCCTACGAGCAGTACTTC
TRBV5-1	NA	NA	TRBJ1-3	CASSLDRSSGNTIYF	TGCGCCAGCAGCTTGGACAGAAGCTCTGGAAACACCATATATTTT
TRBV25-1	NA	TRBD2	TRBJ2-5	CASSPDSGLGETQYF	TGTGCCAGCAGCCCAGACTCGGGACTAGGGGAGACCCAGTACTTC
TRBV5-8	NA	TRBD1	TRBJ1-5	CASSPGQGATQPQHF	TGTGCCAGCAGCCCGGGACAGGGGGCGACTCAGCCCCAGCATTTT